Reported below is one TCR beta chain. The data are from a study of T cells in localized non-small cell lung cancer. Sequencing was performed with immunoSEQ multiplex PCR; in TCRdb, only in-frame clones are kept and a portion is missing. The top ten clones hold roughly 17% of a sample with roughly 9,600 clones, about nine tenths of them seen once. This CDR3 is 15 amino acids long. The V and J ends lost 5 bases and 1 base respectively, with 14 bases between them. From germline, CDR1 is SGHVS and CDR2 FQNEAQ. The chain joins TRBV7-8 to TRBJ1-1; possibly TRBD1 for D (5 bases). This receptor was identified in a male donor at least 60 years old with stage III squamous cell lung carcinoma. Specimen: peripheral blood, collected before any cancer treatment. CDR3 sequence: CASSLGAGPNTEAFF. The CDR3 region has the DNA TGTGCCAGCAGCCTAGGGGCAGGCCCGAACACTGAAGCTTTCTTT.